The entry that follows covers one TCR beta chain sequence. No antigen is known for it. The V gene's germline CDR1 is SGDLS and CDR2 YYNGEE. V was pared by 4 bases and J by 7 bases, with 15 bases between. The CDR3 loop spans 14 amino acids. Using a J-beta primer mix together with a sample-barcoded 5' primer, a second PCR was run for about 7 to 12 cycles. Sequencing yielded, for each sample, at least 2.5 million paired-end reads carrying CDR3. TCRdb recomputed calls from the 5' RACE reads with MiXCR, one row per CDR3 protein. The sample yields about 780,000 distinct CDR3 sequences, about 45% seen once. The data are from a study of blood T cells in healthy people across ages. Study results and limitations: Diversity of TCR beta per million T cells declined in a roughly linear way with age. Without sorted subsets, naive and antigen-experienced compartments could not be conclusively compared.

The chain couples TRBV9 to TRBJ2-1, with unresolved D. This TCR derives from a man older than 75 in good health. Material: blood. CDR3 bases: TGTGCCAGCAGCTTAGTACCCGAGTCTAATGAGCAGTTCTTC. This codes for CASSLVPESNEQFF.